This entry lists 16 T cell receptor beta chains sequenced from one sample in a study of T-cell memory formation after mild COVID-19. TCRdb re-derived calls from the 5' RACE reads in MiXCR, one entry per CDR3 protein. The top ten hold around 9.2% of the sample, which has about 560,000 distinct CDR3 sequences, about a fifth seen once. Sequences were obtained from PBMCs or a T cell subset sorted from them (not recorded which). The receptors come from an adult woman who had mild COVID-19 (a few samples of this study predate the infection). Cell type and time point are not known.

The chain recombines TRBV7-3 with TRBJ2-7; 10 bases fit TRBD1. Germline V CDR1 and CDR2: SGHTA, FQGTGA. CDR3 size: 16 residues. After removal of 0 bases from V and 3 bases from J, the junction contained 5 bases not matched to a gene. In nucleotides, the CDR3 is TGTGCCAGCAGCTTAACCCCCGGGACAGGGGTCTACGAGCAGTACTTC. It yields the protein CASSLTPGTGVYEQYF.

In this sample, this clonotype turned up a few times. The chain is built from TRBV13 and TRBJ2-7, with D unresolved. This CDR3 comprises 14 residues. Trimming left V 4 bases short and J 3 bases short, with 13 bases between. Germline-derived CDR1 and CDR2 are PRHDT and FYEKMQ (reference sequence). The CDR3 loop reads CASSSDLGHYEQYF. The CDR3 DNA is TGTGCCAGCAGCTCGGACCTCGGGCACTACGAGCAGTACTTC.

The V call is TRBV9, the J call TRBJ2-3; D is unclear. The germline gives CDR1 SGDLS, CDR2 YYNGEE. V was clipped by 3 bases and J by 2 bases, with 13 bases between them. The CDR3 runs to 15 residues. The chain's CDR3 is CASSERLRFTDTQYF. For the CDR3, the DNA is TGTGCCAGCAGCGAGAGACTGAGGTTCACAGATACGCAGTATTTT.

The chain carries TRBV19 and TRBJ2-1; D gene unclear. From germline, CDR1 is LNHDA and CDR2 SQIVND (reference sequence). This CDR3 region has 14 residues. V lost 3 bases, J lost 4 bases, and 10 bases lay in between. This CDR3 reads CASSMRQSYNEQFF. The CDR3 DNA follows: TGTGCCAGTAGTATGAGGCAGAGTTACAATGAGCAGTTCTTC.

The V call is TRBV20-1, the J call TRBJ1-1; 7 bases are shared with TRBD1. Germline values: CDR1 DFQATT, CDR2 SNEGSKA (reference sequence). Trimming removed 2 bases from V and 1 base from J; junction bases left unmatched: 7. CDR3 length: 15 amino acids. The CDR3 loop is CSARTTGARNTEAFF. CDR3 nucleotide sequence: TGCAGTGCTAGAACAACAGGGGCCCGGAACACTGAAGCTTTCTTT.

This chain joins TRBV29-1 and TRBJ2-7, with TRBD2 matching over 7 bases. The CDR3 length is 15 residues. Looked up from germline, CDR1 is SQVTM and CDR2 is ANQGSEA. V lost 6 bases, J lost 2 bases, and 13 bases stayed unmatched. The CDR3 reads CSVRRDYPRAYEQYF. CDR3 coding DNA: TGCAGCGTCCGACGGGACTACCCCCGAGCCTACGAGCAGTACTTC.

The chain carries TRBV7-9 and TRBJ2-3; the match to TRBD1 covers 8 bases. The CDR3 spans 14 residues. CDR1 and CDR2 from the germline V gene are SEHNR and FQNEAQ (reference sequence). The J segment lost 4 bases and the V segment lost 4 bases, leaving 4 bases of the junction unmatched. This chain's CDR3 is CASSSRGLSDTQYF. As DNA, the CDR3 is TGTGCCAGCAGCTCCAGGGGGCTCTCAGATACGCAGTATTTT.

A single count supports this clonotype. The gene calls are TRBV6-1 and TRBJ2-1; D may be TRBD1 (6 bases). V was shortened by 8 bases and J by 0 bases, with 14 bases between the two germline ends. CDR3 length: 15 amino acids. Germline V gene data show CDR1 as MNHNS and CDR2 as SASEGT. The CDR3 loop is CASGPGHTSYNEQFF. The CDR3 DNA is TGTGCCAGCGGGCCGGGACATACCTCCTACAATGAGCAGTTCTTC.

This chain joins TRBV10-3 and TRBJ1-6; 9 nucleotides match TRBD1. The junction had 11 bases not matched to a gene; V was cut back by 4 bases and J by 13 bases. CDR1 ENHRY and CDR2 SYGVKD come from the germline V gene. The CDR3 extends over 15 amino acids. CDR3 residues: CAISGMGTGLKPLHF. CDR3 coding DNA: TGTGCCATCAGTGGAATGGGGACAGGGCTGAAGCCCCTCCACTTT.

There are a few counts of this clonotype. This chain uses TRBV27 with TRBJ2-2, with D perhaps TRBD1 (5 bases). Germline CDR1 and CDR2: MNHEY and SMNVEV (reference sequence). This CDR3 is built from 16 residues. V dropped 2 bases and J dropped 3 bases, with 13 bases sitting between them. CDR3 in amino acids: CASSLKFSGYTGELFF. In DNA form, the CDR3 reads TGTGCCAGCAGTTTAAAGTTCTCAGGGTACACCGGGGAGCTGTTTTTT.

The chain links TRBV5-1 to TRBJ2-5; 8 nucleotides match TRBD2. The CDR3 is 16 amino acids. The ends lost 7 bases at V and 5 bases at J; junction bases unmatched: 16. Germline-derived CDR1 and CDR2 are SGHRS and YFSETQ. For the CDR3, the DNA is TGCGCCAGCCAAACCGGGACTAGGGCGTTCGGTGAGACCCAGTACTTC. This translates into CASQTGTRAFGETQYF. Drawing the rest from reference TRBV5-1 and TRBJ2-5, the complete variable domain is KAGVTQTPRYLIKTRGQQVTLSCSPISGHRSVSWYQQTPGQGLQFLFEYFSETQRNKGNFPGRFSGRQFSNSRSEMNVSTLELGDSALYLCASQTGTRAFGETQYFGPGTRLLVL.

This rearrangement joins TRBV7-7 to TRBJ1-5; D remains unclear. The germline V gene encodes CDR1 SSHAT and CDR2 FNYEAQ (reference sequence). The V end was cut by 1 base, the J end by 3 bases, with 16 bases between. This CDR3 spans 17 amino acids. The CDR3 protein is CASSLVSDNRSNQPQHF. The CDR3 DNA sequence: TGTGCCAGCAGCTTAGTAAGTGACAACCGTTCCAATCAGCCCCAGCATTTT.

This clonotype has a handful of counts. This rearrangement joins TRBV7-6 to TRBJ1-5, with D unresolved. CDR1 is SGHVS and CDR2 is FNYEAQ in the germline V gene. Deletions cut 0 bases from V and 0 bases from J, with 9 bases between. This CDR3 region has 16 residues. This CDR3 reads CASSLAPSGSNQPQHF. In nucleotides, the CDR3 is TGTGCCAGCAGCTTAGCGCCGTCAGGTAGCAATCAGCCCCAGCATTTT.

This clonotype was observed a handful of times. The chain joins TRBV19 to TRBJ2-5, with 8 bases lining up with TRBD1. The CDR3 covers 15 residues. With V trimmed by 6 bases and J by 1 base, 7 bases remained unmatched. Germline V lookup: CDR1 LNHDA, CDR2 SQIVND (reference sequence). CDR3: CASSPWTGIQETQYF. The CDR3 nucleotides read TGTGCCAGTAGCCCCTGGACAGGGATCCAAGAGACCCAGTACTTC. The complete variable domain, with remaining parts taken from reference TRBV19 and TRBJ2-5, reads DGGITQSPKYLFRKEGQNVTLSCEQNLNHDAMYWYRQDPGQGLRLIYYSQIVNDFQKGDIAEGYSVSREKKESFPLTVTSAQKNPTAFYLCASSPWTGIQETQYFGPGTRLLVL.

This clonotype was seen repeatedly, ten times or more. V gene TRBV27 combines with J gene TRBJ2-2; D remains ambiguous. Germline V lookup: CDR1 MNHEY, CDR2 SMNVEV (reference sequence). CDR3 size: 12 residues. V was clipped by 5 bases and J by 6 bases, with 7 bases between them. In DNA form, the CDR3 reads TGTGCCAGCAGTCACTCAGCCGGGGAGCTGTTTTTT. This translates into CASSHSAGELFF.

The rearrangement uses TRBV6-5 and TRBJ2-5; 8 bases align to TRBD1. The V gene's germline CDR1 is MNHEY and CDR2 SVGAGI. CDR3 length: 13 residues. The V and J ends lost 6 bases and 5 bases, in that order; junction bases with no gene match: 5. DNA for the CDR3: TGTGCCAGCAGGGACAGGGTTTGGGAGACCCAGTACTTC. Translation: CASRDRVWETQYF.